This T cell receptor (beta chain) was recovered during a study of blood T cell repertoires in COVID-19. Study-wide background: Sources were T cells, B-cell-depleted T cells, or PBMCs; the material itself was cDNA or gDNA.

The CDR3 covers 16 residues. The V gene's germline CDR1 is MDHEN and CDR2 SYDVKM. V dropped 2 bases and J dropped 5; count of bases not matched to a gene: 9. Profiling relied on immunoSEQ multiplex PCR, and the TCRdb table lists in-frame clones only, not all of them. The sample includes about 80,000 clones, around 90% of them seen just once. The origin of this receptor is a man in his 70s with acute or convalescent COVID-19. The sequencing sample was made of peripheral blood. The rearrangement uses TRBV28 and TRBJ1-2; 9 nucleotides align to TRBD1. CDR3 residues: CASSLNSGTGSYGYTF. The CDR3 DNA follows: TGTGCCAGCAGTTTAAACTCCGGGACAGGGTCATATGGCTACACCTTC.